This T cell receptor beta chain was retrieved from a study of cytomegalovirus exposure and HLA in healthy donors. The germline V gene encodes CDR1 SGHTA and CDR2 FQGTGA. The ends were cut back, 6 bases at V and 0 bases at J, with 12 bases in the middle. There are 15 residues in the CDR3. 13 Jbeta primers and 60 Vbeta primers were used for the PCR. Only in-frame clones appear in the TCRdb table, and some are missing; sequencing was by immunoSEQ multiplex PCR. The sample lists around 190,000 clones, approximately 86% occurring once. The chain combines TRBV7-3 with TRBJ1-5, with a possible D match to TRBD1 (5 bases). The source is a woman in her 30s in good health and CMV-seronegative. The sequenced sample consisted of PBMCs. CDR3 loop: CASRRTNYSNQPQHF. CDR3 coding DNA: TGTGCCAGCAGACGGACAAACTATAGCAATCAGCCCCAGCATTTT. The full variable domain, its missing parts supplied by reference TRBV7-3 and TRBJ1-5, is GAGVSQTPSNKVTEKGKYVELRCDPISGHTALYWYRQSLGQGPEFLIYFQGTGAADDSGLPNDRFFAVRPEGSVSTLKIQRTERGDSAVYLCASRRTNYSNQPQHFGDGTRLSIL.